This is a list of T cell receptor beta chains from one sample in a study of cytomegalovirus exposure and HLA in healthy donors. The method was immunoSEQ multiplex PCR; TCRdb's version includes in-frame clones alone and lacks a portion of them. Its table records 100,000 to 150,000 clones. The sequencing input was PBMCs. The source of these receptors is a man aged 18-30 years in good health and CMV-seronegative. The CDR3 runs from the conserved cysteine through the conserved F or W. The D gene is left open where the match is weak.

TRBJ1-2,.,TRBV9,TGTGCCAGCACTCGGGGCGGGGGGGCTGGAGGCTACACCTTC,CASTRGGGAGGYTF
TRBJ2-3,TRBD1,TRBV5-1,TGCGCCAGCAGCCCAGGGGACAGTTCACCGTATTTT,CASSPGDSSPYF
TRBJ2-7,.,TRBV5-1,TGCGCCAGCAGCCCCCAGGACCCAGGGGGGCACGAGCAGTACTTC,CASSPQDPGGHEQYF
TRBJ1-5,.,TRBV5-1,TGCGCCAGCAGCTTGGGGGGCTTGCAGCCCCAGCATTTT,CASSLGGLQPQHF
TRBJ1-5,.,TRBV28,TGTGCCAGCAGTTTAAGTTCAGAGCCCCAGCATTTT,CASSLSSEPQHF
TRBJ1-1,TRBD1,TRBV28,TGTGCCAGCAGCTTAACAGGGGAAGGGAACACTGAAGCTTTCTTT,CASSLTGEGNTEAFF
TRBJ1-5,TRBD1,TRBV2,TGTGCCAGCAGCCTAGGGACAGCCCATCAGCCCCAGCATTTT,CASSLGTAHQPQHF
TRBJ2-4,.,TRBV4-1,TGCGCCAGCAGCCGACCTGGGGAGAAGGCCGCCAAAAACATTCAGTACTTC,CASSRPGEKAAKNIQYF
TRBJ1-5,.,TRBV30,TGTGCCTGGAGTACCACAGGGAATCAGCCCCAGCATTTT,CAWSTTGNQPQHF
TRBJ2-1,.,TRBV30,TGTGCCTGGAGGGCCACATTAAACAATGAGCAGTTCTTC,CAWRATLNNEQFF
TRBJ2-5,.,TRBV18,TGTGCCAGCTCACCGCAGGGGATAAGATCGGAAGAGACCCAGTACTTC,CASSPQGIRSEETQYF